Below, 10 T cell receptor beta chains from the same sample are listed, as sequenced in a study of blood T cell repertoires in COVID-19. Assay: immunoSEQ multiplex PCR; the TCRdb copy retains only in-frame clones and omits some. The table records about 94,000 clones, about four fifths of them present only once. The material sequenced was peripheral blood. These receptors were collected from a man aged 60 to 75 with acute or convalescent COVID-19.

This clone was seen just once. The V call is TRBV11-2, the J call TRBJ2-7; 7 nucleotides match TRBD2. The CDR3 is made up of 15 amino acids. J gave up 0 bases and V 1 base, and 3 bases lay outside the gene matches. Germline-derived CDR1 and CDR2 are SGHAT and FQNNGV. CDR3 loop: CASSLGLAVSYEQYF. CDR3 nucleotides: TGTGCCAGCAGCTTAGGGCTAGCGGTCTCCTACGAGCAGTACTTC. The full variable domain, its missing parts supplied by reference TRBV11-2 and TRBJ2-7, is EAGVAQSPRYKIIEKRQSVAFWCNPISGHATLYWYQQILGQGPKLLIQFQNNGVVDDSQLPKDRFSAERLKGVDSTLKIQPAKLEDSAVYLCASSLGLAVSYEQYFGPGTRLTVT.

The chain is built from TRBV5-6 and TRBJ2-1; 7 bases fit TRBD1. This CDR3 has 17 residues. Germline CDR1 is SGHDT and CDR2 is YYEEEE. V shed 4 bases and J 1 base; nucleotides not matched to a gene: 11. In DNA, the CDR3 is TGTGCCAGCAGCCCAGAGCCGACAGGGATTTCCTACAATGAGCAGTTCTTC. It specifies CASSPEPTGISYNEQFF.

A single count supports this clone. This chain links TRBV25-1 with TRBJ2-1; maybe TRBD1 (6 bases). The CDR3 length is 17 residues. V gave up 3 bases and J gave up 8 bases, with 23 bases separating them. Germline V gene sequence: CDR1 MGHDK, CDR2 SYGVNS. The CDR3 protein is CASSDEGVAGVVDEQFF. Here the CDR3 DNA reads TGTGCCAGCAGTGACGAAGGGGTGGCAGGGGTGGTGGATGAGCAGTTCTTC.

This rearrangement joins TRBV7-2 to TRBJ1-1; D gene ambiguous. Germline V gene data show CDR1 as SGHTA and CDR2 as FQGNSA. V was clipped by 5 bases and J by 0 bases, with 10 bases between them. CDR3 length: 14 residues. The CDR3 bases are TGTGCCAGCAGCCGGTCCGTAATGAACACTGAAGCTTTCTTT. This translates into CASSRSVMNTEAFF.

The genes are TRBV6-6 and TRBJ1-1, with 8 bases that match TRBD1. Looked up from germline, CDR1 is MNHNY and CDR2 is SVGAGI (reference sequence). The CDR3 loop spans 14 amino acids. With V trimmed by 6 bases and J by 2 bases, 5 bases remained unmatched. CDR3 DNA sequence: TGTGCCAGCAGCTACCAGGGGGCCAACACTGAAGCTTTCTTT. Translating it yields CASSYQGANTEAFF.

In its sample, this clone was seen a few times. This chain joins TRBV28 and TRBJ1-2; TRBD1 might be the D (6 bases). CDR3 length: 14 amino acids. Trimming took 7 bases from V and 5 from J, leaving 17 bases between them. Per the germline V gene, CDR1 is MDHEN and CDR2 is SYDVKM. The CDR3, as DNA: TGTGCCAGCACGGAGCATGGACAGCCGTATGGCTACACCTTC. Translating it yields CASTEHGQPYGYTF.

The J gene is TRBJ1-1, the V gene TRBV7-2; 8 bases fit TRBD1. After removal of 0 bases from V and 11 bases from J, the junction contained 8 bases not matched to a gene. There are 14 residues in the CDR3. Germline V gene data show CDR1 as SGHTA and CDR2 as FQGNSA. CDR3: CASSLAQGADVAFF. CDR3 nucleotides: TGTGCCAGCAGCTTAGCGCAGGGGGCAGACGTCGCTTTCTTT.

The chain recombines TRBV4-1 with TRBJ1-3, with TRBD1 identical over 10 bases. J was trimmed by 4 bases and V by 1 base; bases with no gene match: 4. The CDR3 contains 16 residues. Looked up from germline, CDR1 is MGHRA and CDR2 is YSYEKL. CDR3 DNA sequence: TGCGCCAGCAGCCAAGCCGACAGGGGGCCAGGAAACACCATATATTTT. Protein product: CASSQADRGPGNTIYF.

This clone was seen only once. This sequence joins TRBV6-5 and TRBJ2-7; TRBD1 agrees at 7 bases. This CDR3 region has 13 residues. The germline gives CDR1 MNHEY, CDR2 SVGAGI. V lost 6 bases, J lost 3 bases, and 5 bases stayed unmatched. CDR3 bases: TGTGCCAGCAGCCAAGACAGGGTCTACGAGCAGTACTTC. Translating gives CASSQDRVYEQYF.

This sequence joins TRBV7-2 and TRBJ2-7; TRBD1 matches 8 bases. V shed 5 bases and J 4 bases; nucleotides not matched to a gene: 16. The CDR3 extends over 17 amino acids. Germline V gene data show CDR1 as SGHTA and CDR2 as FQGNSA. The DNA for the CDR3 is TGTGCCAGCAGCCCAAGGGTCGGACAGGGAGCACCGTACGAGCAGTACTTC. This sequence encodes CASSPRVGQGAPYEQYF.